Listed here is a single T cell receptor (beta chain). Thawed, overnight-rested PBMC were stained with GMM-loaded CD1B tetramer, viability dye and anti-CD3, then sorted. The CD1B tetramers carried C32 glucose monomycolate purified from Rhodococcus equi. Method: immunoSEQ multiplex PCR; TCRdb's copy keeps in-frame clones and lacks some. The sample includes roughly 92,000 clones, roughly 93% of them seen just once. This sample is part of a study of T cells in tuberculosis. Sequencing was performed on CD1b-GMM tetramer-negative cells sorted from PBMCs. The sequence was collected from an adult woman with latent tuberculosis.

The CDR3 is CASSLEGGNTGELFF. In nucleotides, the CDR3 is TGCGCCAGCAGCTTGGAAGGGGGGAACACCGGGGAGCTGTTTTTT. The gene calls are TRBV5-1 and TRBJ2-2; tentatively, D is TRBD1 (6 bases). Germline V gene lookup returns CDR1 SGHRS and CDR2 YFSETQ. Trimming took 0 bases from V and 1 from J, leaving 7 bases between them. This CDR3 region has 15 residues.